The TCR beta chain described here comes from a study of a mutant IDH1 vaccine in newly diagnosed glioma. Across the study: Treated patients had a mean age of 40.4 years and a sex split that was roughly 60% male and roughly 40% female. Those enrolled had earlier been treated with radiotherapy, temozolomide, or both, mostly both.

Libraries were prepared by immunoSEQ multiplex PCR; TCRdb keeps only in-frame clonotypes and omits some of them. The repertoire has around 55,000 clones, 75% to 90% of them found once; the top ten carry 6.2%. The time point is: week 23, last vaccination. Vaccine doses each comprised 300 ug of mutant IDH1 20-mer peptide, with topical imiquimod. Each of the donors came in with new WHO grade 3 or 4 astrocytomas that were IDH1-mutant and ATRX-lost. On this clone: What it recognizes is unknown.

Germline V gives CDR1 KGHSH, CDR2 LQKENI. V trimming: 3 bases; J trimming: 4 bases; junction bases outside the gene matches: 8. This CDR3 comprises 16 residues. The specimen was PBMCs, collected from a glioma patient whose treatment included an IDH1 peptide vaccine. The V call is TRBV18, the J call TRBJ1-1; TRBD1 matches at 10 bases. This TCR was sampled from a man in his forties with glioma. CDR3 sequence: CASSPDRGLLGTEAFF. CDR3 DNA sequence: TGTGCCAGCTCACCTGACAGGGGGCTGCTGGGCACTGAAGCTTTCTTT.